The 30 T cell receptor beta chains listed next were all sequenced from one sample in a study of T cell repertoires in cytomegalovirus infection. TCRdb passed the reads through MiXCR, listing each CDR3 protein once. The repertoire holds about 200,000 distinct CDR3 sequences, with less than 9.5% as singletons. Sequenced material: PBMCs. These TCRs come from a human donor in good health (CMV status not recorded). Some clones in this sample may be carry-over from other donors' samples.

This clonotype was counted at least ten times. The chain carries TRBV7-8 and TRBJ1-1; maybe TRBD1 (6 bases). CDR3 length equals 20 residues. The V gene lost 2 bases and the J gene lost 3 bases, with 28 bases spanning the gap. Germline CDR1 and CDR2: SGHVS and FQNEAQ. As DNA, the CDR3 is TGTGCCAGCAGCTTAAGCTCGGCGGTCGGGGGCTCAACGTTGGACACTGAAGCTTTCTTT. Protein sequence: CASSLSSAVGGSTLDTEAFF.

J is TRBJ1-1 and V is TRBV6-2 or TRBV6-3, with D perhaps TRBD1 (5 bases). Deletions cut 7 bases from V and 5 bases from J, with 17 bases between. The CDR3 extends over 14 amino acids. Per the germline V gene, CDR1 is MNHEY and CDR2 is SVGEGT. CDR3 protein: CASKKDTSPTEAFF. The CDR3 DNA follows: TGTGCCAGCAAGAAGGACACTAGCCCGACTGAAGCTTTCTTT.

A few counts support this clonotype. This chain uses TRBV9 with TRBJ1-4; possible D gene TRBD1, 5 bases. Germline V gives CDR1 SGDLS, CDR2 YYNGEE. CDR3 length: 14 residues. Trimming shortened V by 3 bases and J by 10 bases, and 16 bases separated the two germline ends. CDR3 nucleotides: TGTGCCAGCAGCGGAGGGGTTTTCGGAGGAAAACTGTTTTTT. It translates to CASSGGVFGGKLFF.

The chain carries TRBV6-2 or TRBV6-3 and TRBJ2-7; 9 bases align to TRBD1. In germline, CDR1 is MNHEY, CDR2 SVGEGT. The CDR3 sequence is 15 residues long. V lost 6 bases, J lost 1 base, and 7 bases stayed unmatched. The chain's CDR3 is CASRLGQGISYEQYF. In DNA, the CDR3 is TGTGCCAGCAGACTCGGACAGGGGATATCCTACGAGCAGTACTTC.

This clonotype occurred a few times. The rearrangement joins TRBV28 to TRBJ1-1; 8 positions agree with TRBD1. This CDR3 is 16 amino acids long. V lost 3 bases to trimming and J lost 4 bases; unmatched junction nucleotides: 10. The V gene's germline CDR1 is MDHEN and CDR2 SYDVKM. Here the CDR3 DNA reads TGTGCCAGCAGTTTGAGACAGGGGATAGCGAGCACTGAAGCTTTCTTT. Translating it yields CASSLRQGIASTEAFF.

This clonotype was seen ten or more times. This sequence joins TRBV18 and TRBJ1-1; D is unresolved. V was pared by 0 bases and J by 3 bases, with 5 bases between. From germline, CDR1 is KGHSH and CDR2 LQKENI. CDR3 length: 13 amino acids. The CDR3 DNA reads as TGTGCCAGCTCACCACCCGAGGACACTGAAGCTTTCTTT. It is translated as CASSPPEDTEAFF. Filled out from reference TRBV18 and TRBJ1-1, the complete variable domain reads NAGVMQNPRHLVRRRGQEARLRCSPMKGHSHVYWYRQLPEEGLKFMVYLQKENIIDESGMPKERFSAEFPKEGPSILRIQQVVRGDSAAYFCASSPPEDTEAFFGQGTRLTVV.

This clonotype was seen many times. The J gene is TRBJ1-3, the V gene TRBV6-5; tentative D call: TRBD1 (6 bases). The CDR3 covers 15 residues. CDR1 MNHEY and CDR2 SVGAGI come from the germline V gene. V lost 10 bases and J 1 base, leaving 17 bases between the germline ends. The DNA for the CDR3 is TGTGCCACCGTCTCCGGGACAAAATCTGGAAACACCATATATTTT. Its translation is CATVSGTKSGNTIYF.

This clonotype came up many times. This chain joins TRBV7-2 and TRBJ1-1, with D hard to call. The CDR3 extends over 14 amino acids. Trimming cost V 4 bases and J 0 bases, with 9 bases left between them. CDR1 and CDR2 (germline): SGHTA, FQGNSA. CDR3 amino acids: CASSSTPMNTEAFF. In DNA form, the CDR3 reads TGTGCCAGCAGCTCGACGCCCATGAACACTGAAGCTTTCTTT.

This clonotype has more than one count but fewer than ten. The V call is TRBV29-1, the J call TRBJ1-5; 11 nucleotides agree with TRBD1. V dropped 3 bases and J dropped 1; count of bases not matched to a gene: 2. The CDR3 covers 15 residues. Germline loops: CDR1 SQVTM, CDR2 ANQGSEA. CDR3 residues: CSVDWDRGSNQPQHF. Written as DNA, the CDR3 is TGCAGCGTTGACTGGGACAGGGGGAGCAATCAGCCCCAGCATTTT.

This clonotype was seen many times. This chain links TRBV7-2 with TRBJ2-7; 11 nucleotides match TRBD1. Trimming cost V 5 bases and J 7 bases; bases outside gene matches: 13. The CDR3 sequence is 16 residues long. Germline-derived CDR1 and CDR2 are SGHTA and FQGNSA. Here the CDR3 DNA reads TGTGCCAGCAGCCTTCGGACAGGGGGCGCACTTGGGGAGCAGTACTTC. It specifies CASSLRTGGALGEQYF.

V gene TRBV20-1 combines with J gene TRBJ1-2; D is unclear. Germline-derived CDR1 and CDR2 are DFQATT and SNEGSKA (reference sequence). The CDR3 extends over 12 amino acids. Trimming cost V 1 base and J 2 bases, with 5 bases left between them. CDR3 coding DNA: TGCAGTGCTAGAGGAGAAAACTATGGCTACACCTTC. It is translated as CSARGENYGYTF.

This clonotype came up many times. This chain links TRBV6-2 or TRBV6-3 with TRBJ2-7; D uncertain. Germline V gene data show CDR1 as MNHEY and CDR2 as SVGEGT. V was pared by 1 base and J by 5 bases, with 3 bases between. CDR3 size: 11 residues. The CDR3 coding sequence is TGTGCCAGCAGTTACTTAGACGAGCAGTACTTC. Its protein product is CASSYLDEQYF.

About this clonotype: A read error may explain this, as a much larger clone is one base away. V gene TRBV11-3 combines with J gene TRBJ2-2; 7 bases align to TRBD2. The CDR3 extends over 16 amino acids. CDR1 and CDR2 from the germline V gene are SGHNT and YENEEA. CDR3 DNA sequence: TGTGCCAGCAGCAAGGGCGGGGGATCGAACACCGGGGAGCTGGTTTTT. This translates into CASSKGGGSNTGELVF. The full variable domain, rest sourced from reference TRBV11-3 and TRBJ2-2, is EAGVVQSPRYKIIEKKQPVAFWCNPISGHNTLYWYLQNLGQGPELLIRYENEEAVDDSQLPKDRFSAERLKGVDSTLKIQPAELGDSAVYLCASSKGGGSNTGELVFGEGSRLTVL.

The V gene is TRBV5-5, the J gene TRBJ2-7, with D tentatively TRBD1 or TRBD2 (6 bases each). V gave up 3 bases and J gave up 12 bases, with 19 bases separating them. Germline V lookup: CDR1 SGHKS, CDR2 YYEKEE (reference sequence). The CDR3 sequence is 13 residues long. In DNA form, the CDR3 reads TGTGCCAGCAGCTGGGGGGCAGCCCTCGGTTGGTACTTC. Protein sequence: CASSWGAALGWYF.

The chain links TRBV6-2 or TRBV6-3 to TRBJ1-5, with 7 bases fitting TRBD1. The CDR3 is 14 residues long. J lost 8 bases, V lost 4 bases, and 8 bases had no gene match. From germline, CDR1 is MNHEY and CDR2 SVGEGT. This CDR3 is CASSLRQGVKPQHF. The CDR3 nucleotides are TGTGCCAGCAGTTTAAGACAGGGTGTCAAGCCCCAGCATTTT.

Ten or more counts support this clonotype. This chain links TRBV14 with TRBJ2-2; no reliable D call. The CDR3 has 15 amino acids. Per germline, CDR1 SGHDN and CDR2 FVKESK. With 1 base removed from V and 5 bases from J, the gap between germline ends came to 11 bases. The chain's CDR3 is CASSQVRLGTGELFF. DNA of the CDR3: TGTGCCAGCAGCCAAGTGCGTCTAGGGACCGGGGAGCTGTTTTTT.

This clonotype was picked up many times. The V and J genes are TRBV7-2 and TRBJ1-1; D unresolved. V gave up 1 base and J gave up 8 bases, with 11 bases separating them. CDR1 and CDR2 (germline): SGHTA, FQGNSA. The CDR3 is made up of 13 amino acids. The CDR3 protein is CASSLGQVTEAFF. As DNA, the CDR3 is TGTGCCAGCAGCTTAGGGCAGGTCACCGAAGCTTTCTTT.

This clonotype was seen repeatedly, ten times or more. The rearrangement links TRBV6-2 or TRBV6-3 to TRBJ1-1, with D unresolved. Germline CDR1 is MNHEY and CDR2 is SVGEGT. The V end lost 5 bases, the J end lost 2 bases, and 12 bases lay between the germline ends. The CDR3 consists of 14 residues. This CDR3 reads CASSRGGVNTEAFF. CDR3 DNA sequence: TGTGCCAGCAGTCGGGGAGGCGTAAACACTGAAGCTTTCTTT.

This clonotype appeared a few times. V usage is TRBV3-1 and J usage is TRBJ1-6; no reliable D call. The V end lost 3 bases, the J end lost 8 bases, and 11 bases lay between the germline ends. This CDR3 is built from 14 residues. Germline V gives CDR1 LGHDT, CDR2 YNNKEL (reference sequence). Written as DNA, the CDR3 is TGTGCCAGCAGCCAGTCTCTTGGGGATTCACCCCTCCACTTT. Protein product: CASSQSLGDSPLHF.

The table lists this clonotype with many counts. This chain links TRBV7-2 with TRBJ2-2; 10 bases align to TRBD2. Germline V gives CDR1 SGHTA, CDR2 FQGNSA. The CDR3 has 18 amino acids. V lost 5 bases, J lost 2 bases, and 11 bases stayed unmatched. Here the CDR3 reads CASSASGTSVSNTGELFF. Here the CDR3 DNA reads TGTGCCAGCAGCGCCTCCGGGACTAGCGTCAGTAACACCGGGGAGCTGTTTTTT.

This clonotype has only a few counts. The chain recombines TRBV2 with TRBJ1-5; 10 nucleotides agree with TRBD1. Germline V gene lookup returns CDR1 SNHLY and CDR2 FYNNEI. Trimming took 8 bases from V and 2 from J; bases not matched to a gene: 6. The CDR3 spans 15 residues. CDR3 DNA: TGTGCCAGCGGGGACAGGGGCGGCGGCAATCAGCCCCAGCATTTT. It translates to CASGDRGGGNQPQHF.

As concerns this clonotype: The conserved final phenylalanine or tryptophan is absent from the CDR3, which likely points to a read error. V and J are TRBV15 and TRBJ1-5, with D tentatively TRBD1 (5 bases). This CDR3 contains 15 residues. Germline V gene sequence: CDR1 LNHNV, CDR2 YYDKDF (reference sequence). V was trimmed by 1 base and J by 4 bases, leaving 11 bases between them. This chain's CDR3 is CATSRVGGVNQPQHS. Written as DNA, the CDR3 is TGTGCCACCAGCAGAGTTGGGGGGGTTAATCAGCCCCAGCATTCT.

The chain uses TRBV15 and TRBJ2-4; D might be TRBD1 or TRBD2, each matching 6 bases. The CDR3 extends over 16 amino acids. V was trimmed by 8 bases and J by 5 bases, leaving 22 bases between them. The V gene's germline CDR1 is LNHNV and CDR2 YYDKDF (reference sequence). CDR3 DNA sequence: TGTGCCACCTGGGGGGCAGAGGGGTCCTACCAAAACATTCAGTACTTC. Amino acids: CATWGAEGSYQNIQYF. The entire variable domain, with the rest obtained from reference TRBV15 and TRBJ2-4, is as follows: DAMVIQNPRYQVTQFGKPVTLSCSQTLNHNVMYWYQQKSSQAPKLLFHYYDKDFNNEADTPDNFQSRRPNTSFCFLDIRSPGLGDTAMYLCATWGAEGSYQNIQYFGAGTRLSVL.

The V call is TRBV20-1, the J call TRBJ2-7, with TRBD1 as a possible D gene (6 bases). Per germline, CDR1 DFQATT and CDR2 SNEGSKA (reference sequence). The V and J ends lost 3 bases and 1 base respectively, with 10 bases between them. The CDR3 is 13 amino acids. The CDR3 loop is CSASSGQSYEQYF. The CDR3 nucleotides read TGCAGTGCTAGCTCAGGACAGTCCTACGAGCAGTACTTC.

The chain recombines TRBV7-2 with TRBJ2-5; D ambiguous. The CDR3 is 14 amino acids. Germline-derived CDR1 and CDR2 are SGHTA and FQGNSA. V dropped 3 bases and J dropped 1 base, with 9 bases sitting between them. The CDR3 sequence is CASSLLDLQETQYF. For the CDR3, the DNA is TGTGCCAGCAGCTTGCTAGATCTCCAAGAGACCCAGTACTTC.

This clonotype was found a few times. CDR3 sequence reads: CATSVSGESSGANVLTF. In nucleotides, the CDR3 is TGTGCCACCAGCGTCTCGGGCGAAAGCTCTGGGGCCAACGTCCTGACTTTC. The rearrangement uses TRBV15 and TRBJ2-6; D gene uncertain. Germline CDR1 reads LNHNV; CDR2 reads YYDKDF (reference sequence). CDR3 length equals 17 residues. V lost 5 bases to trimming and J lost 0 bases, with 14 bases between them. The entire variable domain, with the rest obtained from reference TRBV15 and TRBJ2-6, is as follows: DAMVIQNPRYQVTQFGKPVTLSCSQTLNHNVMYWYQQKSSQAPKLLFHYYDKDFNNEADTPDNFQSRRPNTSFCFLDIRSPGLGDTAMYLCATSVSGESSGANVLTFGAGSRLTVL.

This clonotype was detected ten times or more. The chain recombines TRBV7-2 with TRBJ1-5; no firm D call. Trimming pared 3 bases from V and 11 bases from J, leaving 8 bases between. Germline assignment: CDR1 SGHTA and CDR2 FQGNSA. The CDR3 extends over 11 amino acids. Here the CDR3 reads CASSLGSAQHF. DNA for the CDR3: TGTGCCAGCAGCTTGGGATCGGCCCAGCATTTT.

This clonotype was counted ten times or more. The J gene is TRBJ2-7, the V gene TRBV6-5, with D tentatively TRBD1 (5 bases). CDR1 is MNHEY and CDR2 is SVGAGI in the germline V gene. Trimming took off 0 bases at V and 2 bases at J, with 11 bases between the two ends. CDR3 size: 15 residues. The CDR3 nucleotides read TGTGCCAGCAGTTACTCGGGGCAGGGCCCCTACGAGCAGTACTTC. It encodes CASSYSGQGPYEQYF.

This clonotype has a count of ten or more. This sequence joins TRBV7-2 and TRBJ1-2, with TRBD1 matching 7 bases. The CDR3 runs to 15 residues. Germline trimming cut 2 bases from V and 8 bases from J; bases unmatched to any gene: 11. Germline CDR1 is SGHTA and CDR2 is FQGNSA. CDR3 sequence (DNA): TGTGCCAGCAGCTTAATGGGAGGGGGCCGTAGAGGCTACACCTTC. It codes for CASSLMGGGRRGYTF.

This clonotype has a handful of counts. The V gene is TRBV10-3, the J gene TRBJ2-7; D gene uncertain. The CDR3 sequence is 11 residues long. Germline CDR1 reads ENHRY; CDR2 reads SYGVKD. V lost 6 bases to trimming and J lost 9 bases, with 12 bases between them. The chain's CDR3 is CAISSRSGQYF. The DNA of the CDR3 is TGTGCCATCAGCTCTCGGTCCGGGCAGTACTTC.